Each of the 2 T cell receptor beta chains below was sequenced from the same sample in a study of blood T cell dynamics during melanoma immunotherapy. Time point here: week 3, after first cycle of checkpoint inhibitor. Produced via immunoSEQ multiplex PCR; TCRdb's table is partial and in-frame only. The sample carries about 8,200 clones, 88% recorded once. This material consisted of blood, taken from a patient treated with checkpoint blockade. The receptors were sampled from a human donor with melanoma.

The rearrangement links TRBV11-2 to TRBJ2-7; 7 bases are shared with TRBD1. Germline lookup yields CDR1 SGHAT and CDR2 FQNNGV. This CDR3 is 15 amino acids long. V trimming: 5 bases; J trimming: 4 bases; junction bases outside the gene matches: 11. The CDR3 sequence is CASSLTTGTRYEQYF. CDR3 bases: TGTGCCAGCAGCCTCACGACAGGGACGAGGTACGAGCAGTACTTC.

This clone occurred a few times. V gene TRBV5-1 combines with J gene TRBJ1-2, with 9 nucleotides matching TRBD1. CDR1 is SGHRS, CDR2 YFSETQ, per germline. The CDR3 is made up of 15 amino acids. V lost 4 bases, J lost 5 bases, and 9 bases stayed unmatched. The CDR3 DNA follows: TGCGCCAGCAGCGTGACGGACAGGGGCTATTATGGCTACACCTTC. This encodes CASSVTDRGYYGYTF.